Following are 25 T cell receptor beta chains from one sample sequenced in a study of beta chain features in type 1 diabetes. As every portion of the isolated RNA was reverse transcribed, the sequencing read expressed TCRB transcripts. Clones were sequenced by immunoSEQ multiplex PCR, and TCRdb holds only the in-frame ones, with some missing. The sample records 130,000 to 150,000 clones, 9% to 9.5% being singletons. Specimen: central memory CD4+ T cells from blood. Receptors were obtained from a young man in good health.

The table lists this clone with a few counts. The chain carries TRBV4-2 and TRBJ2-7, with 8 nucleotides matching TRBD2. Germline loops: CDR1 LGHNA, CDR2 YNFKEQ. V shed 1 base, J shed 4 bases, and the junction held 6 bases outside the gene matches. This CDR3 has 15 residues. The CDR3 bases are TGTGCCAGCAGCCAAGGGGTTAGCGGGGTGTACGAGCAGTACTTC. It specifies CASSQGVSGVYEQYF.

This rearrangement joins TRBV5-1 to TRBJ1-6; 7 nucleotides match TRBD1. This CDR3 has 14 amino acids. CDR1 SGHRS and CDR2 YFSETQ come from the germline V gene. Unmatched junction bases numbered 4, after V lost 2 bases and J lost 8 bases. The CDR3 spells CASSLRTGDSPLHF. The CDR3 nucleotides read TGCGCCAGCAGCTTACGGACAGGTGATTCACCCCTCCACTTT. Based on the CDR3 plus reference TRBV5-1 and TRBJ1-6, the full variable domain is KAGVTQTPRYLIKTRGQQVTLSCSPISGHRSVSWYQQTPGQGLQFLFEYFSETQRNKGNFPGRFSGRQFSNSRSEMNVSTLELGDSALYLCASSLRTGDSPLHFGNGTRLTVT.

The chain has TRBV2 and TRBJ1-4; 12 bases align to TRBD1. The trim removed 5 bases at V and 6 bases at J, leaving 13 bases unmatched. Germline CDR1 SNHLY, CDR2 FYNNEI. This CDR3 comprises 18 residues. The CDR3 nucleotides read TGTGCCAGCAGTAAGACGGGACAGGGGGCGGGACGAGATGAAAAACTGTTTTTT. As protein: CASSKTGQGAGRDEKLFF.

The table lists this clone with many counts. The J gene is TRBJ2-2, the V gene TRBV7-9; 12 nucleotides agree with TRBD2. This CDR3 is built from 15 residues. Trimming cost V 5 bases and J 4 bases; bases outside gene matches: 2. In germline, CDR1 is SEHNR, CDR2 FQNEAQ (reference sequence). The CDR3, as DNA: TGTGCCAGCAGCCAGGGACTAGCGGGCACCGGGGAGCTGTTTTTT. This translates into CASSQGLAGTGELFF.

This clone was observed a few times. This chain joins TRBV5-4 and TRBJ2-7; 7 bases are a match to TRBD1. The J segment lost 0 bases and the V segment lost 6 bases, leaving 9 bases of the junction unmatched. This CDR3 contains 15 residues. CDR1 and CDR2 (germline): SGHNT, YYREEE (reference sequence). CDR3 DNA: TGTGCCAGCACCCGAGAGGGGGCAGTCTCCTACGAGCAGTACTTC. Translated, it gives CASTREGAVSYEQYF.

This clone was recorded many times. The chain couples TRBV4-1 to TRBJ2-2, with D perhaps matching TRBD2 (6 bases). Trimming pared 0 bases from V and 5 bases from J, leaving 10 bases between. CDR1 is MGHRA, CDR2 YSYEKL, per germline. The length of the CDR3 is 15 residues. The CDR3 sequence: CASSQDPGRTGELFF. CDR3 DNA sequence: TGCGCCAGCAGCCAAGATCCGGGGAGGACCGGGGAGCTGTTTTTT.

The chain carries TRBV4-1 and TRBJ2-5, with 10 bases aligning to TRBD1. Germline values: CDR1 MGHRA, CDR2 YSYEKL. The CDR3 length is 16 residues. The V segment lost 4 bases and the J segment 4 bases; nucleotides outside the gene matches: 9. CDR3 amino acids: CASSLSRDRGGETQYF. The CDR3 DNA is TGCGCCAGCAGCCTCAGCCGGGACAGGGGTGGAGAGACCCAGTACTTC.

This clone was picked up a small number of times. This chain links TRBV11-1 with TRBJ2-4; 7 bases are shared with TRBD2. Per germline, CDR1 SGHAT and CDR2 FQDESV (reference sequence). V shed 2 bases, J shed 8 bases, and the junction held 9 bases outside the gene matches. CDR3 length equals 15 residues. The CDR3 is CASSLLTGGVDIQYF. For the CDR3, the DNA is TGTGCCAGCAGCTTACTAACGGGGGGTGTGGACATTCAGTACTTC.

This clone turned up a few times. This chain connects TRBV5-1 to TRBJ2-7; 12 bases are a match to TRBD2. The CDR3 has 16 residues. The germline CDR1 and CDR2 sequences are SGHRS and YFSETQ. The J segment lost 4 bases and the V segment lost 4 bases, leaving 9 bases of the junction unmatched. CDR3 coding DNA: TGCGCCAGCAGCCTGGGCGCTACTAGCGGGGGGTACGAGCAGTACTTC. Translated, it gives CASSLGATSGGYEQYF. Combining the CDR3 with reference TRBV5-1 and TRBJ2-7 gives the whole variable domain KAGVTQTPRYLIKTRGQQVTLSCSPISGHRSVSWYQQTPGQGLQFLFEYFSETQRNKGNFPGRFSGRQFSNSRSEMNVSTLELGDSALYLCASSLGATSGGYEQYFGPGTRLTVT.

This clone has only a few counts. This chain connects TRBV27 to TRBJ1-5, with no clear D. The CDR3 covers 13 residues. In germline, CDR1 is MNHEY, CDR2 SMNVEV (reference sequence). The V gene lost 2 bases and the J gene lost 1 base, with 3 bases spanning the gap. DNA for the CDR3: TGTGCCAGCAGTTTAAGCAGCAATCAGCCCCAGCATTTT. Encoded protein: CASSLSSNQPQHF.

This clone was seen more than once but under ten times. This CDR3 reads CASSLGGTSGAHEQFF. CDR3 sequence (DNA): TGTGCCAGCAGCTTAGGGGGGACTAGCGGGGCGCATGAGCAGTTCTTC. V usage is TRBV11-2 and J usage is TRBJ2-1; TRBD2 aligns across 13 bases. The CDR3 covers 16 residues. The junction had 5 bases not matched to a gene; V was cut back by 1 base and J by 8 bases. The germline gives CDR1 SGHAT, CDR2 FQNNGV.

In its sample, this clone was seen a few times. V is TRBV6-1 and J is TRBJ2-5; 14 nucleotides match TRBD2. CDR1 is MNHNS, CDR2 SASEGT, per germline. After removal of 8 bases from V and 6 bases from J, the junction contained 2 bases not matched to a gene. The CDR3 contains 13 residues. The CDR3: CASGLAGGQTQYF. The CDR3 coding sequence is TGTGCCAGCGGACTAGCGGGGGGACAGACCCAGTACTTC.

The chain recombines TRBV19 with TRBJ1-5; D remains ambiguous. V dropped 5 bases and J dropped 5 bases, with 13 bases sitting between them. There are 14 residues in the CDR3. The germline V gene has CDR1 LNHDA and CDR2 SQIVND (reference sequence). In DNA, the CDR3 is TGTGCCAGTAGTTCACCAGATCTTTATCAGCCCCAGCATTTT. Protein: CASSSPDLYQPQHF.

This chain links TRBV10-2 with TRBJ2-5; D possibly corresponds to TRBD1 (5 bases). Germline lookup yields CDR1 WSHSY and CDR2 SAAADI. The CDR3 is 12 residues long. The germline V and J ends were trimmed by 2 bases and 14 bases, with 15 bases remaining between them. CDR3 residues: CASSEGQGSIYF. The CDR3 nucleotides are TGCGCCAGCAGTGAGGGTCAGGGTTCCATCTACTTC.

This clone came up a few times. This CDR3 reads CASTQEPGQTRGYTF. CDR3 DNA sequence: TGTGCCAGCACCCAAGAGCCGGGACAGACAAGAGGCTACACCTTC. The V call is TRBV5-5, the J call TRBJ1-2; 7 nucleotides line up with TRBD1. The CDR3 consists of 15 residues. CDR1 and CDR2 from the germline V gene are SGHKS and YYEKEE (reference sequence). With V trimmed by 6 bases and J by 8 bases, 16 bases remained unmatched.

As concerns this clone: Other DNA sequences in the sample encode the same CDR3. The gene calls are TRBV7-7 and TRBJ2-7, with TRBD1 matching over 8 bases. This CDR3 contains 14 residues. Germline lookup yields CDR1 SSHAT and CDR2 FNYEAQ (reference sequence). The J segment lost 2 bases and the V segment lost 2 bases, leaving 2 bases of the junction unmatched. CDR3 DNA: TGTGCCAGCAGCTTAAGACAGGGGCCCTACGAGCAGTACTTC. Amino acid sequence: CASSLRQGPYEQYF.

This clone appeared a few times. The CDR3 nucleotides are TGTGCCAGCAGCCGAACCGGGACAGGGGAGCAGTACTTC. It yields the protein CASSRTGTGEQYF. V and J are TRBV7-3 and TRBJ2-5, with TRBD1 matching over 10 bases. V was clipped by 5 bases and J by 11 bases; unmatched bases: 8. CDR3 length: 13 residues. Looked up from germline, CDR1 is SGHTA and CDR2 is FQGTGA.

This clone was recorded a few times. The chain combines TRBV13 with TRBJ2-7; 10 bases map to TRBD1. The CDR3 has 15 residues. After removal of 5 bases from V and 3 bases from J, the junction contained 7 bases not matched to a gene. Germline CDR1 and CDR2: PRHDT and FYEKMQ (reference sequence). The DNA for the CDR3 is TGTGCCAGCAGCAAGACGACAGGGGGCTTCTACGAGCAGTACTTC. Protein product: CASSKTTGGFYEQYF. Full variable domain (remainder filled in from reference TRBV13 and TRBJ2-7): AAGVIQSPRHLIKEKRETATLKCYPIPRHDTVYWYQQGPGQDPQFLISFYEKMQSDKGSIPDRFSAQQFSDYHSELNMSSLELGDSALYFCASSKTTGGFYEQYFGPGTRLTVT.

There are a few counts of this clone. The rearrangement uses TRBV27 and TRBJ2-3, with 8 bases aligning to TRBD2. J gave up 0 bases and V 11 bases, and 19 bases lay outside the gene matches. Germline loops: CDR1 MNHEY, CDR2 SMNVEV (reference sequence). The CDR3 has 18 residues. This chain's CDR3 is CASKRGQPSTLSTDTQYF. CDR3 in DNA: TGTGCCTCTAAGCGGGGGCAGCCATCCACCCTTAGCACAGATACGCAGTATTTT.

Here the CDR3 reads CASSLMGGRTDTQYF. CDR3 DNA: TGTGCCAGCAGCTTAATGGGGGGTAGGACAGATACGCAGTATTTT. The chain uses TRBV7-3 and TRBJ2-3, with D possibly TRBD2 on 6 matching bases. Trimming took off 1 base at V and 3 bases at J, with 11 bases between the two ends. CDR3 length: 15 amino acids. Germline V gene sequence: CDR1 SGHTA, CDR2 FQGTGA.

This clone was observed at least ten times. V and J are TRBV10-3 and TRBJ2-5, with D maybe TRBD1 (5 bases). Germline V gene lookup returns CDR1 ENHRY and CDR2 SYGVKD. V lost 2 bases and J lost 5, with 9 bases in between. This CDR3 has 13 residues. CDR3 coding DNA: TGTGCCATCAGTGAGCTGGGGCGGGAGACCCAGTACTTC. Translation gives CAISELGRETQYF.

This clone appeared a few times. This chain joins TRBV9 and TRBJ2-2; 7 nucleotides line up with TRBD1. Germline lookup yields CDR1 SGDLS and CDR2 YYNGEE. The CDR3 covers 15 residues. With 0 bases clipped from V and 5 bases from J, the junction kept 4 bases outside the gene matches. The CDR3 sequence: CASSVDQGVTGELFF. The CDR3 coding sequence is TGTGCCAGCAGCGTAGACCAGGGGGTTACCGGGGAGCTGTTTTTT.

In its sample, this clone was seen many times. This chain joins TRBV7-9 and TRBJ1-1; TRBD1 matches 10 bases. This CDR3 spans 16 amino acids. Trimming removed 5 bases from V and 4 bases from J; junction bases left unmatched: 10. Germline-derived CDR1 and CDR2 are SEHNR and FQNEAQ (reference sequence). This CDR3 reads CASSPDRGQGLTEAFF. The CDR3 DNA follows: TGTGCCAGCAGCCCCGACAGGGGGCAAGGGCTCACTGAAGCTTTCTTT.

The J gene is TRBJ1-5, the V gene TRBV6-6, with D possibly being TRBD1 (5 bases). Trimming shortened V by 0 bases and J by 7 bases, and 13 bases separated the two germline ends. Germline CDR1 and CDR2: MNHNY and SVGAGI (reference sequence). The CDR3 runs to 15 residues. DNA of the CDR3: TGTGCCAGCAGTTACTCGCTCAGGGAAGGGCAGCCCCAGCATTTT. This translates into CASSYSLREGQPQHF.

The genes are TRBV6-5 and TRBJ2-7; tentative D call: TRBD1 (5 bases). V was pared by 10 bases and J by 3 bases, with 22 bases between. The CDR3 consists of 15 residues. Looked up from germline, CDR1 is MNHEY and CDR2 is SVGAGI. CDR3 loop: CATGLTRPAFYEQYF. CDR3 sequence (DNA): TGTGCCACAGGGCTCACCCGCCCGGCTTTCTACGAGCAGTACTTC.